These 3 T cell receptor beta chains were all obtained from the same sample, sequenced in a study of T cell responses to AZD1222 COVID-19 vaccine. The repertoire was sequenced with immunoSEQ multiplex PCR; TCRdb's copy has only in-frame clones and lacks some. The sample holds roughly 160,000 clones, 88% seen once. This specimen was peripheral blood, taken 28 days after the second AZD1222 dose. The receptors derive from an adult who received the AZD1222 COVID-19 vaccine.

The genes are TRBV7-6 and TRBJ2-7, with 8 bases aligning to TRBD1. Trimming removed 5 bases from V and 11 bases from J; junction bases left unmatched: 11. Germline CDR1 is SGHVS and CDR2 is FNYEAQ. CDR3 length: 13 residues. For the CDR3, the DNA is TGTGCCAGCAGCATGGACAGGGCTTCTGGGAAGTACTTC. Its translation is CASSMDRASGKYF.

The gene calls are TRBV6-6 and TRBJ2-1, with D uncertain. V was clipped by 6 bases and J by 6 bases, with 12 bases between them. The CDR3 totals 13 residues. In germline, CDR1 is MNHNY, CDR2 SVGAGI (reference sequence). This CDR3 reads CASRLSGPNEQFF. The CDR3 DNA reads TGTGCCAGCAGACTCTCCGGGCCCAATGAGCAGTTCTTC.

The chain recombines TRBV27 with TRBJ1-2, with D perhaps TRBD1 (5 bases). Trimming took off 8 bases at V and 3 bases at J, with 16 bases between the two ends. Germline assignment: CDR1 MNHEY and CDR2 SMNVEV (reference sequence). The CDR3 spans 14 residues. This chain's CDR3 is CASLLRGTYYGYTF. The CDR3 nucleotides are TGTGCCAGCCTGTTACGAGGGACCTACTATGGCTACACCTTC.